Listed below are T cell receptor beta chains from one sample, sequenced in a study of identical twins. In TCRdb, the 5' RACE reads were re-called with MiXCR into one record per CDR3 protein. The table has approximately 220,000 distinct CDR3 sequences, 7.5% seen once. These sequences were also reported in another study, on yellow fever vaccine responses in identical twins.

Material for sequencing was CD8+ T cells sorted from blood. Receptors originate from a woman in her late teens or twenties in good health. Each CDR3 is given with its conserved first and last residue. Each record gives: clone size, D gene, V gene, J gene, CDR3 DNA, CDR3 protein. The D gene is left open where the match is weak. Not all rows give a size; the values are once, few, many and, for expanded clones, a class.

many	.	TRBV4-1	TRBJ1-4	TGCGCCAGCAGCCAGGTACAGGGTTCGGCGGAAAAACTGTTTTTT	CASSQVQGSAEKLFF
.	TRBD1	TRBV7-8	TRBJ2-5	TGTGCCAGCAGCTTAGTTACAGGGGAAGTGACCCAGTACTTC	CASSLVTGEVTQYF
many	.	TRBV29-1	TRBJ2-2	TGCAGCGTTGAGTTCCCCGAGACAGTGTACACCGGGGAGCTGTTTTTT	CSVEFPETVYTGELFF
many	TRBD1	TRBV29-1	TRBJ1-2	TGCAGCGTTGAACCTAGACAGGGGGCGGCTAACTATGGCTACACCTTC	CSVEPRQGAANYGYTF
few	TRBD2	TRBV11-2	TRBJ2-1	TGTGCCAGCAGCCTCCGAGGACTAGCGGGAGGGCGGGGATGGAATGAGCAGTTCTTC	CASSLRGLAGGRGWNEQFF
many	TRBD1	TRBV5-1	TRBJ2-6	TGCGCCAGCAGCTTGGTGGTTTCCCCTGGACAGGGCAAGAACTCTGGGGCCAACGTCCTGACTTTC	CASSLVVSPGQGKNSGANVLTF
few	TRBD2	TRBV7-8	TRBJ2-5	TGTGCCAGCAGCTTTATAGGAGCTGCGGGGGGGGACCAAGAGACCCAGTACTTC	CASSFIGAAGGDQETQYF
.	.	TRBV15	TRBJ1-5	TGTGCCACCAGCAGAGATGTTGGGATCGGTCAGCCCCAGCATTTT	CATSRDVGIGQPQHF
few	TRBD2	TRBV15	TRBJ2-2	TGTGCCACCCCATGCGGGAGTGGCACCGGGGAGCTGTTTTTT	CATPCGSGTGELFF
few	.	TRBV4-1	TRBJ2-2	TGCGCCAGCAGCCAAGAGCCGGCTTTCACCGGGGAGCTGTTTTTT	CASSQEPAFTGELFF
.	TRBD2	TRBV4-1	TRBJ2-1	TGCGCCAGCAGCCAAGATTTACTAGCGGGGGTAACTTACAATGAGCAGTTCTTC	CASSQDLLAGVTYNEQFF
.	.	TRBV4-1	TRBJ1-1	TGCGCCAGCAGCCAAGACCCTAGGCTGAACACTGAAGCTTTCTTT	CASSQDPRLNTEAFF
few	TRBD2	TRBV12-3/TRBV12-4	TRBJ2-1	TGTGCCAGCAGTGCGGGAGACCGAAGGAATGAGCAGTTCTTC	CASSAGDRRNEQFF
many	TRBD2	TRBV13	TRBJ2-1	TGTGCCAGCAGCCCGGGACTAGCGGGAGCCTACAATGAGCAGTTCTTC	CASSPGLAGAYNEQFF
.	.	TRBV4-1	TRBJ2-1	TGCGCCAGCAGCCAAGATGTAGGGGCCGATGAGCAGTTCTTC	CASSQDVGADEQFF
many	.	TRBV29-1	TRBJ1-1	TGCAGCGTTCGCACAGGGAGCACTGAAGCTTTCTTT	CSVRTGSTEAFF
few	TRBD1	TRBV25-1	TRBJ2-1	TGTGCCAGCACCCAGGGGGCGCAGAATGAGCAGTTCTTC	CASTQGAQNEQFF
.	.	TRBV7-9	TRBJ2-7	TGTGCCAGCAGCTTACACCAAACAGGAACCTACGAGCAGTACTTC	CASSLHQTGTYEQYF
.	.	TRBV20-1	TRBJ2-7	TGCAGTGCTAGACCCGGGAGCTCCTACGAGCAGTACTTC	CSARPGSSYEQYF
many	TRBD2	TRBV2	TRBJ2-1	TGTGCCAGTTGGGCTAGCGGGAGGGAGATATACAATGAGCAGTTCTTC	CASWASGREIYNEQFF
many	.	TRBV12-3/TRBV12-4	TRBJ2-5	TGTGCCAGCAGTCAAAGGGGAGAGACCCAGTACTTC	CASSQRGETQYF
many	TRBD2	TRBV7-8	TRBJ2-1	TGTGCCAGCAGCCTGGGTAGCGGGTTGAATGAGCAGTTCTTC	CASSLGSGLNEQFF
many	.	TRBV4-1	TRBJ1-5	TGCGCCAGCAGCCTGGGGACGGTCCTCAATCAGCCCCAGCATTTT	CASSLGTVLNQPQHF
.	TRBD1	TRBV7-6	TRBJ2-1	TGTGCCAGCAGCGCAGCAGGGGGCGATGAGCAGTTCTTC	CASSAAGGDEQFF
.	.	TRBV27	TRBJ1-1	TGTGCCAGCAGTACCCCCCGGGGGAACACTGAAGCTTTCTTT	CASSTPRGNTEAFF
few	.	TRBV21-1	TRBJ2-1	TGTGCCAGCAGCTCGCACACTACCGGGACAGGGAGCGACAATGAGCAGTTCTTC	CASSSHTTGTGSDNEQFF
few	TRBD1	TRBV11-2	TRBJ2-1	TGTGCCAGCAGCTTCAAAAGGGCCGGGACAGGGGACAATGAGCAGTTCTTC	CASSFKRAGTGDNEQFF
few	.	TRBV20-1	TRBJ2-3	TGCAGTGCTAGAGCGCTCGGGTCGGGGGCGCAAGATACGCAGTATTTT	CSARALGSGAQDTQYF
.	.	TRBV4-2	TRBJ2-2	TGTGCCAGCAGCCAACCCCAAGGAGCGGGCCCGAACACCGGGGAGCTGTTTTTT	CASSQPQGAGPNTGELFF
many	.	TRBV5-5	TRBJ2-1	TGTGCCAGCAGCCCGAGAACGGCAGATTACTCCTACAATGAGCAGTTCTTC	CASSPRTADYSYNEQFF
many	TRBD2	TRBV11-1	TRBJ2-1	TGTGCCAGCAGCTTAGCTATTGCAAGCGGGGGCCTAAACAATGAGCAGTTCTTC	CASSLAIASGGLNNEQFF
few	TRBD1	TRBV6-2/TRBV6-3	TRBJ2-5	TGTGCCAGCACCTATTCTCCGGGACAGGGGGGAGAGACCCAGTACTTC	CASTYSPGQGGETQYF
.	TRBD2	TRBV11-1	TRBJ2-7	TGTGCCAGCAGCTTAGGGTCGAGGCGGTTTCTGGGCGGGAGGTCGGGTCACGAGCAGTACTTC	CASSLGSRRFLGGRSGHEQYF
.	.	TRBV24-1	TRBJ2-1	TGTGCCACCAGTGTTCGGGAAAGGCATGGTGAGCAGTTCTTC	CATSVRERHGEQFF
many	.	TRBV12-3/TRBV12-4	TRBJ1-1	TGTGCCAGCACCCCCGGACAGCCTGAAGCTTTCTTT	CASTPGQPEAFF
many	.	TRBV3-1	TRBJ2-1	TGTGCCAGCAGCCCCCCAACGGGCGGGGGCCGATACAATGAGCAGTTCTTC	CASSPPTGGGRYNEQFF
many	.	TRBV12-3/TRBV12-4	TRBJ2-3	TGTGCCAGCAGTTTTGGGTTCACGGGGGATACGCAGTATTTT	CASSFGFTGDTQYF
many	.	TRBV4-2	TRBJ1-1	TGTGCCAGCAGCCAGCCCTTGGAGGGAAACACTGAAGCTTTCTTT	CASSQPLEGNTEAFF
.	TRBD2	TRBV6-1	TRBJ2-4	TGTGCCAGCAGTGAGCTAGCGGGGCAGTCGAACATTCAGTACTTC	CASSELAGQSNIQYF
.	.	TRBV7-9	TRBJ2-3	TGTGCCAGCAGCTCTTCAGGGATTTACACAGATACGCAGTATTTT	CASSSSGIYTDTQYF
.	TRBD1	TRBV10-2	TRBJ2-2	TGCGCCGGGCAGGGGGACACCGGGGAGCTGTTTTTT	CAGQGDTGELFF
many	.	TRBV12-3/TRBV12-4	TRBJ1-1	TGTGCCAGCAGTTTGCAGGCCCGGGGTCACACTGAAGCTTTCTTT	CASSLQARGHTEAFF
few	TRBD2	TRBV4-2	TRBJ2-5	TGTGCCAGCAGCCAAGATCTAAATGGGGCGGGAGTACAAGAGACCCAGTACTTC	CASSQDLNGAGVQETQYF
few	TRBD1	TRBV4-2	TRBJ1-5	TGTGCCAGCAGCCAAGATCGGGACAGGGAAAATCAGCCCCAGCATTTT	CASSQDRDRENQPQHF